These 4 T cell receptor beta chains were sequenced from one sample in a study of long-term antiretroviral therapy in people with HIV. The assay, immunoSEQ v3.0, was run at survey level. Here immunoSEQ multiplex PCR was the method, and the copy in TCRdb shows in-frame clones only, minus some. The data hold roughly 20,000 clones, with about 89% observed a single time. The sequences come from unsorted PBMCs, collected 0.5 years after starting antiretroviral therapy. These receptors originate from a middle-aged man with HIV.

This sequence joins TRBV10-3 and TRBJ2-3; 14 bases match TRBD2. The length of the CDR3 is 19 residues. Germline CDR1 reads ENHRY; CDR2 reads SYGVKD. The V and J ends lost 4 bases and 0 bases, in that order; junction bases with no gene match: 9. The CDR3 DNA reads TGTGCCATCAGTGGCCAGACTAGCGGGAGGGCCCTTAGCACAGATACGCAGTATTTT. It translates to CAISGQTSGRALSTDTQYF.

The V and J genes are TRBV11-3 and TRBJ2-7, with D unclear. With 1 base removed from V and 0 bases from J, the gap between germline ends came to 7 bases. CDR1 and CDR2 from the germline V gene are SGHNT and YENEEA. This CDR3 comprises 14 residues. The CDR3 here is CASSLGGSSYEQYF. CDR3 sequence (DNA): TGTGCCAGCAGCTTAGGAGGCAGCTCCTACGAGCAGTACTTC.

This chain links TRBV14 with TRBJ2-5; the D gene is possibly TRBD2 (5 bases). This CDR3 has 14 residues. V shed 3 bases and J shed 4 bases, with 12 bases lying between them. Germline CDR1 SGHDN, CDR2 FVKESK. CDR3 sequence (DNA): TGTGCCAGCAGCCACAGAGGAGGAGGAGAGACCCAGTACTTC. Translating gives CASSHRGGGETQYF.

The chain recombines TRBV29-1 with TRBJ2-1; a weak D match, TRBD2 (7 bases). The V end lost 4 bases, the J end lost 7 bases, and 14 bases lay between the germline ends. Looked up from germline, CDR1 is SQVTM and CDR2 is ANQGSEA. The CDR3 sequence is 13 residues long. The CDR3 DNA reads TGCAGCGTTGTTGGGGGGAGGGGGAATGAGCAGTTCTTC. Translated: CSVVGGRGNEQFF.